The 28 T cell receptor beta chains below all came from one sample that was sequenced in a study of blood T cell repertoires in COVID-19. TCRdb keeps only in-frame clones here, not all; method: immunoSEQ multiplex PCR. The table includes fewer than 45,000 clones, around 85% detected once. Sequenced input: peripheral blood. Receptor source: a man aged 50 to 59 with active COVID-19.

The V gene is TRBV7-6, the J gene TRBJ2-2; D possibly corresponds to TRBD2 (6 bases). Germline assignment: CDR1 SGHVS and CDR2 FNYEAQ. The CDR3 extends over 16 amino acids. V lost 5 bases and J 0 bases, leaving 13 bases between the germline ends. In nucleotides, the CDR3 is TGTGCCAGCAGCCCTAACCGGGGGTCGAACACCGGGGAGCTGTTTTTT. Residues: CASSPNRGSNTGELFF.

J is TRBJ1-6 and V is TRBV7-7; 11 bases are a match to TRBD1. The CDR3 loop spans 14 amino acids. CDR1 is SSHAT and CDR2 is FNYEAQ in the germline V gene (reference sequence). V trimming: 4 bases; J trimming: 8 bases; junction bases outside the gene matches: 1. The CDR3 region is CASSSGQGDSPLHF. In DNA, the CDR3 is TGTGCCAGCAGCTCGGGACAGGGGGATTCACCCCTCCACTTT.

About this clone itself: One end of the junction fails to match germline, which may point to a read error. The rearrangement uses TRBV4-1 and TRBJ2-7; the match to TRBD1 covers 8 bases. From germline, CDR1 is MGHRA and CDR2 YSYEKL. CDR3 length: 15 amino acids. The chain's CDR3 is CASSQAYRGTYEQYF. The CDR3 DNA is TGCGCCAGCAGTCAAGCTTACAGGGGGACCTACGAGCAGTACTTC.

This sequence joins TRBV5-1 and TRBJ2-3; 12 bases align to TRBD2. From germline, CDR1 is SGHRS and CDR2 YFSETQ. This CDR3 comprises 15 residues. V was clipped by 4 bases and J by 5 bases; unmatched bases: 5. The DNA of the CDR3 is TGCGCCAGCAGCGCAGGACTAGCGGGGATAGATACGCAGTATTTT. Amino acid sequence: CASSAGLAGIDTQYF. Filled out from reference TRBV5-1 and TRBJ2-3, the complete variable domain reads KAGVTQTPRYLIKTRGQQVTLSCSPISGHRSVSWYQQTPGQGLQFLFEYFSETQRNKGNFPGRFSGRQFSNSRSEMNVSTLELGDSALYLCASSAGLAGIDTQYFGPGTRLTVL.

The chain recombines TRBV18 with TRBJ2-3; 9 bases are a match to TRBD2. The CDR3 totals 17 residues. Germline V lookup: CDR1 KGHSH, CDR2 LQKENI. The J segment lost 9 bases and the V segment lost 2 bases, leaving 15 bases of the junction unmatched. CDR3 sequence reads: CASSPAGSGGRVGTQYF. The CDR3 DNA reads TGTGCCAGCTCACCAGCAGGTAGCGGGGGCCGCGTAGGGACGCAGTATTTT.

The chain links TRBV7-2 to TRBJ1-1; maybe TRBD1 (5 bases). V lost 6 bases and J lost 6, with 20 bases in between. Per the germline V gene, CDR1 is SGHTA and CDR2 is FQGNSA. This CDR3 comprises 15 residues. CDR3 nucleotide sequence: TGTGCCAGCAGTTGGAATGGGGGGATGCGGGCTGAAGCTTTCTTT. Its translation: CASSWNGGMRAEAFF.

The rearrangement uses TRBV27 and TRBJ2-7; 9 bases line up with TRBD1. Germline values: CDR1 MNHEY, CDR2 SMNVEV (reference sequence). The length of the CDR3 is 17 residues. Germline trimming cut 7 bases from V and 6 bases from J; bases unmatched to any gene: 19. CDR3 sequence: CASTLIPPGTGKVEQYF. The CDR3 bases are TGTGCCAGCACTCTTATCCCACCCGGGACAGGGAAGGTCGAGCAGTACTTC.

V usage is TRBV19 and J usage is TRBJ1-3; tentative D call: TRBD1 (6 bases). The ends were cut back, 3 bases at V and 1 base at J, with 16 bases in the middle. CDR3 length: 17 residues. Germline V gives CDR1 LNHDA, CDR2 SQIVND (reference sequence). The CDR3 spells CASSIGPVGASGNTIYF. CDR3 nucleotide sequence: TGTGCCAGTAGTATTGGACCCGTGGGGGCTTCTGGAAACACCATATATTTT.

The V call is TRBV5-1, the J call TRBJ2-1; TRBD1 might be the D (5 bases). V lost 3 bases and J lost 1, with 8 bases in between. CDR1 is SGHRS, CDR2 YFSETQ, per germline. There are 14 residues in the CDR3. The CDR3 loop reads CASSYDSSYNEQFF. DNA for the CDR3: TGCGCCAGCAGCTATGACAGTTCCTACAATGAGCAGTTCTTC.

CDR3 residues: CSVLTGGNTGELFF. CDR3 sequence (DNA): TGCAGCGTTCTGACAGGGGGGAACACCGGGGAGCTGTTTTTT. The V and J genes are TRBV29-1 and TRBJ2-2; 9 nucleotides agree with TRBD1. Germline lookup yields CDR1 SQVTM and CDR2 ANQGSEA. CDR3 length: 14 amino acids. The trim removed 5 bases at V and 1 base at J, leaving 2 bases unmatched.

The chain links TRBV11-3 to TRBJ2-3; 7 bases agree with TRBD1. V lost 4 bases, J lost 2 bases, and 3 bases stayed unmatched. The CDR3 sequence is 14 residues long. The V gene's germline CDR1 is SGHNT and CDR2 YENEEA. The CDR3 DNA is TGTGCCAGCAGCTCACAGGGGTACACAGATACGCAGTATTTT. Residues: CASSSQGYTDTQYF.

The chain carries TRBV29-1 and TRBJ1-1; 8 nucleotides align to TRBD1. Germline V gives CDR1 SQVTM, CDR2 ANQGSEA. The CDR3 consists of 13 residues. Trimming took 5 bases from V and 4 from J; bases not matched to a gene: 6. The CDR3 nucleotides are TGCAGCGTTTCCAGGGGGCAGGGCACTGAAGCTTTCTTT. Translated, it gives CSVSRGQGTEAFF.

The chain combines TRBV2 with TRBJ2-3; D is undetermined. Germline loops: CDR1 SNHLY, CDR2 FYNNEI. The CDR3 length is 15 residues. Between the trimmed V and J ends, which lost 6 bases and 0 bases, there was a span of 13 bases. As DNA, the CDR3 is TGTGCCAGCAGCGGAGCTCTTAGTAGCACAGATACGCAGTATTTT. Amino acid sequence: CASSGALSSTDTQYF.

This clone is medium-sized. The CDR3 here is CSPLVGQGPDTQYF. The CDR3 nucleotides read TGCAGCCCCCTAGTTGGGCAGGGGCCAGATACGCAGTATTTT. The chain is built from TRBV29-1 and TRBJ2-3, with D perhaps TRBD1 (6 bases). The germline V gene encodes CDR1 SQVTM and CDR2 ANQGSEA. Deletions cut 8 bases from V and 4 bases from J, with 19 bases between. This CDR3 spans 14 amino acids.

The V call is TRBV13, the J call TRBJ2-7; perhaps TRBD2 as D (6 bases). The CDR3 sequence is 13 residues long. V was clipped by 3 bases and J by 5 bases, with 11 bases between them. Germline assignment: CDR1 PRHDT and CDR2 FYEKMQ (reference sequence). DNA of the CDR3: TGTGCCAGCAGCTTTACGGGGGACGACGAGCAGTACTTC. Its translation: CASSFTGDDEQYF.

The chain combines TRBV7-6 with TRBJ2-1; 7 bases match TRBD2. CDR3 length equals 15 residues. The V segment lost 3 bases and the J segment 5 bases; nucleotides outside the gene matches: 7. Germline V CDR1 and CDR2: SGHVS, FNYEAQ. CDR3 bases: TGTGCCAGCAGCTTTGGGGGGGGTCAGAACAATGAGCAGTTCTTC. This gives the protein CASSFGGGQNNEQFF.

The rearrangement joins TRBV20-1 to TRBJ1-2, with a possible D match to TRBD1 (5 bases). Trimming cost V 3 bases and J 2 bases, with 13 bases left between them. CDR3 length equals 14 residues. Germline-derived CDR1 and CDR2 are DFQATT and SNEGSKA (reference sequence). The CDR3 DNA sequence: TGCAGTGCTAGTTCGCGGACACCAAACTATGGCTACACCTTC. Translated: CSASSRTPNYGYTF.

CDR3 sequence: CASSLAGTANYGYTF. CDR3 DNA sequence: TGTGCCAGCAGCTTAGCAGGGACAGCTAACTATGGCTACACCTTC. The chain recombines TRBV7-2 with TRBJ1-2; 7 nucleotides agree with TRBD1. Germline V gene data show CDR1 as SGHTA and CDR2 as FQGNSA. Unmatched junction bases numbered 1, after V lost 0 bases and J lost 0 bases. This CDR3 has 15 residues.

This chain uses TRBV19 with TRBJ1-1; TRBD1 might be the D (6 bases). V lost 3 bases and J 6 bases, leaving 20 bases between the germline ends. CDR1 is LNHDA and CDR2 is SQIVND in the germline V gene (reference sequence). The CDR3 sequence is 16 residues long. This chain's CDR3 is CASSITPSGAAPEAFF. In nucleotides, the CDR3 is TGTGCCAGTAGTATTACACCATCAGGGGCCGCGCCTGAAGCTTTCTTT.

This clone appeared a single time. The CDR3 coding sequence is TGTGCCAGCCGTAACCCCGGAGGGTCCGATGGCTACACCTTC. Amino acid sequence: CASRNPGGSDGYTF. The chain combines TRBV6-5 with TRBJ1-2; D not certain. Germline-derived CDR1 and CDR2 are MNHEY and SVGAGI. The CDR3 extends over 14 amino acids. Trimming cost V 8 bases and J 6 bases, with 19 bases left between them.

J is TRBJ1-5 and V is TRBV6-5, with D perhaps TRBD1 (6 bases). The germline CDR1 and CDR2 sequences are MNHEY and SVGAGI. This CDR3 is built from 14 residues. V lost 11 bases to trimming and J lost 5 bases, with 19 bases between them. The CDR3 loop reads CASSGGRGDQPQHF. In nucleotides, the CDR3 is TGTGCCTCGTCGGGGGGAAGGGGGGATCAGCCCCAGCATTTT.

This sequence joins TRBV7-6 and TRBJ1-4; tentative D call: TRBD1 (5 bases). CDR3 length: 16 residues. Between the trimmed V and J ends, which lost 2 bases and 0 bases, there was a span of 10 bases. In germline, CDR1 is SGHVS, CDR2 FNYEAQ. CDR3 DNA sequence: TGTGCCAGCAGCTTAATTCGGGGGGCAACTAATGAAAAACTGTTTTTT. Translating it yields CASSLIRGATNEKLFF.

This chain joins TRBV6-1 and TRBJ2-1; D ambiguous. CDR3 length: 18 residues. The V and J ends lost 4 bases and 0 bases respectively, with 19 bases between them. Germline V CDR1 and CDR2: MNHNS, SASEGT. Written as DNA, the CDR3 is TGTGCCAGCAGTGTCCCCTTCTCTCCTTTTAGCTCCTACAATGAGCAGTTCTTC. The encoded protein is CASSVPFSPFSSYNEQFF.

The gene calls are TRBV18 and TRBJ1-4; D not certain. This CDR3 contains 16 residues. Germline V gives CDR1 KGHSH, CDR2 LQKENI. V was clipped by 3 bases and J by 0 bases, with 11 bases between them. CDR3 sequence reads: CASSPYMVATNEKLFF. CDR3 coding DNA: TGTGCCAGCTCACCGTACATGGTCGCAACTAATGAAAAACTGTTTTTT.

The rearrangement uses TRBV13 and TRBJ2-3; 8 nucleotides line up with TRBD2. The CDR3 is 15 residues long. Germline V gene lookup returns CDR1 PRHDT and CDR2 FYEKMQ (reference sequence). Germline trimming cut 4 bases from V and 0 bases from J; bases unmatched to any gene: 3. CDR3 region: CASSSLAGSTDTQYF. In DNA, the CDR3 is TGTGCCAGCAGCTCGCTAGCGGGTAGCACAGATACGCAGTATTTT.

The CDR3 loop reads CASSIGLAQETQYF. CDR3 sequence (DNA): TGTGCCAGCAGCATCGGACTGGCCCAAGAGACCCAGTACTTC. The chain couples TRBV5-4 to TRBJ2-5, with a possible D match to TRBD2 (5 bases). Trimming stripped 4 bases from V and 1 base from J, with 11 bases between. CDR3 length: 14 residues. Germline CDR1 is SGHNT and CDR2 is YYREEE (reference sequence).

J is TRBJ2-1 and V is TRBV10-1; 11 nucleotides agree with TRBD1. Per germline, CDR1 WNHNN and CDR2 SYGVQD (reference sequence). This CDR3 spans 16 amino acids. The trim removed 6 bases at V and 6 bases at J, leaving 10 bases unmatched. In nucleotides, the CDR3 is TGCGCCAGCAGCGGACAGGGGGCTATAGTAGCCAATGAGCAGTTCTTC. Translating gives CASSGQGAIVANEQFF.

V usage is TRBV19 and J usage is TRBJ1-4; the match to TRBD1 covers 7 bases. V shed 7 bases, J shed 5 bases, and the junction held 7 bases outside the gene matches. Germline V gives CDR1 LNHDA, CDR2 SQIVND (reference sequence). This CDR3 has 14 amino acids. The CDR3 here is CASTLGQTNEKLFF. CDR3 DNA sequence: TGTGCCAGTACCCTGGGACAGACCAATGAAAAACTGTTTTTT. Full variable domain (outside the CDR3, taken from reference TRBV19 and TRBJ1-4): DGGITQSPKYLFRKEGQNVTLSCEQNLNHDAMYWYRQDPGQGLRLIYYSQIVNDFQKGDIAEGYSVSREKKESFPLTVTSAQKNPTAFYLCASTLGQTNEKLFFGSGTQLSVL.